This TCR beta chain was sequenced in a study of shared clonotypes between healthy human individuals. General study points: Naive CD4 clonotypes overlapped across a handful of donors at approximately 5.5%.

Assay used: immunoSEQ multiplex PCR; TCRdb lists only in-frame clones, some missing. The data show fewer than 1.8 million clones, around 98.5% seen once. As concerns this clone: What it recognizes is unknown.

V was clipped by 2 bases and J by 10 bases; unmatched bases: 5. Germline V lookup: CDR1 SGHRS, CDR2 YFSETQ. The CDR3 extends over 12 amino acids. This receptor was taken from a man aged 25-45 years in good health. The chain links TRBV5-1 to TRBJ1-1; 7 nucleotides align to TRBD1. The sample was naive CD4+ T cells sorted from blood. Subset indicated: CD45RA+ positively selected. DNA for the CDR3: TGCGCCAGCAGCTTCGGGGGACAGTTAGCTTTCTTT. Residues: CASSFGGQLAFF.